The 30 T cell receptor beta chains listed next were all sequenced from one sample in a study of blood T cell repertoires in COVID-19. Here immunoSEQ multiplex PCR was the method, and the copy in TCRdb shows in-frame clones only, minus some. The repertoire holds more than 90,000 clones, with around 80% as singletons. Sequencing was carried out using peripheral blood. The receptors shown here come from a woman in her seventies with acute or convalescent COVID-19.

This clone came up once. The CDR3 loop reads CASSPTPSPNQPQHF. The CDR3 DNA sequence: TGTGCCAGCAGTCCGACTCCGAGCCCCAATCAGCCCCAGCATTTT. The chain links TRBV28 to TRBJ1-5, with D unclear. The V end lost 5 bases, the J end lost 3 bases, and 14 bases lay between the germline ends. The length of the CDR3 is 15 residues. Germline CDR1 reads MDHEN; CDR2 reads SYDVKM.

This chain connects TRBV5-1 to TRBJ2-5; 15 bases match TRBD2. V was clipped by 4 bases and J by 0 bases; unmatched bases: 4. Per germline, CDR1 SGHRS and CDR2 YFSETQ. CDR3 length: 17 residues. As DNA, the CDR3 is TGCGCCAGCAGCCGAGGACTAGCGGGAGGGAACCAAGAGACCCAGTACTTC. Its protein product is CASSRGLAGGNQETQYF.

The V gene is TRBV11-2, the J gene TRBJ2-1; 10 bases are shared with TRBD2. V was pared by 6 bases and J by 0 bases, with 8 bases of the junction left unmatched. Per germline, CDR1 SGHAT and CDR2 FQNNGV. The CDR3 is 17 amino acids. The CDR3 DNA is TGTGCCAGCAGGAATGTAAAGCGGGAGGGCTCCTACAATGAGCAGTTCTTC. Residues: CASRNVKREGSYNEQFF.

This chain connects TRBV19 to TRBJ2-7; perhaps TRBD1 as D (6 bases). This CDR3 region has 16 residues. Germline-derived CDR1 and CDR2 are LNHDA and SQIVND (reference sequence). V lost 1 base and J 0 bases, leaving 13 bases between the germline ends. The CDR3 DNA reads as TGTGCCAGTAGTATAGGCAGGGGTGCCCCCTCCTACGAGCAGTACTTC. Its protein product is CASSIGRGAPSYEQYF.

The rearrangement uses TRBV3-1 (or the pseudogene TRBV3-2) and TRBJ1-5; 7 bases match TRBD1. CDR3 length: 15 amino acids. Trimming removed 1 base from V and 5 bases from J; junction bases left unmatched: 5. CDR1 and CDR2 from the germline V gene are LGHDT and YNNKEL (reference sequence). Written as DNA, the CDR3 is TGTGCCAGCAGCCAAGTCCCAGGGGGAGATCAGCCCCAGCATTTT. It specifies CASSQVPGGDQPQHF.

The chain links TRBV6-5 to TRBJ2-7; 9 bases line up with TRBD1. The junction had 6 bases not matched to a gene; V was cut back by 4 bases and J by 5 bases. Germline V lookup: CDR1 MNHEY, CDR2 SVGAGI. The CDR3 spans 14 residues. CDR3: CASSSGQGRDEQYF. In nucleotides, the CDR3 is TGTGCCAGCAGTTCCGGACAGGGGCGAGACGAGCAGTACTTC.

The chain is built from TRBV6-4 and TRBJ1-2; 8 positions match TRBD1. Trimming removed 6 bases from V and 0 bases from J; junction bases left unmatched: 9. This CDR3 region has 16 residues. The germline V gene has CDR1 MRHNA and CDR2 SNTAGT. The CDR3: CASRGGRDRTNYGYTF. CDR3 sequence (DNA): TGTGCCAGCAGGGGGGGCCGGGACAGGACTAACTATGGCTACACCTTC.

The chain uses TRBV5-1 and TRBJ1-6; 9 positions agree with TRBD1. Trimming removed 0 bases from V and 9 bases from J; junction bases left unmatched: 4. Germline V CDR1 and CDR2: SGHRS, YFSETQ. CDR3 length equals 15 residues. The CDR3 DNA sequence: TGCGCCAGCAGCTTGGAGACGGGACAGGGTTCACCCCTCCACTTT. Translation: CASSLETGQGSPLHF.

This clone was detected only once. The chain is built from TRBV5-4 and TRBJ2-1, with D tentatively TRBD1 (6 bases). Trimming removed 4 bases at V and 7 bases at J, with 21 bases between. CDR1 and CDR2 from the germline V gene are SGHNT and YYREEE (reference sequence). The CDR3 is 16 residues long. The CDR3 sequence: CASSDRESGAGNEQFF. The CDR3 nucleotides are TGTGCCAGCAGCGACCGCGAGTCAGGGGCTGGAAATGAGCAGTTCTTC.

The chain joins TRBV19 to TRBJ1-4; no clear D. Germline assignment: CDR1 LNHDA and CDR2 SQIVND (reference sequence). The CDR3 totals 13 residues. V was clipped by 6 bases and J by 3 bases, with 8 bases between them. CDR3 sequence: CASSGWSNEKLFF. The CDR3 DNA follows: TGTGCCAGTAGCGGGTGGTCTAATGAAAAACTGTTTTTT. Variable domain in full (rest from reference TRBV19 and TRBJ1-4): DGGITQSPKYLFRKEGQNVTLSCEQNLNHDAMYWYRQDPGQGLRLIYYSQIVNDFQKGDIAEGYSVSREKKESFPLTVTSAQKNPTAFYLCASSGWSNEKLFFGSGTQLSVL.

The chain combines TRBV9 with TRBJ2-3; the D is unclear. The CDR3 sequence is 13 residues long. V was trimmed by 6 bases and J by 3 bases, leaving 11 bases between them. In germline, CDR1 is SGDLS, CDR2 YYNGEE. The CDR3 here is CASTVEETDTQYF. CDR3 nucleotide sequence: TGTGCCAGCACCGTTGAAGAGACAGATACGCAGTATTTT.

This chain connects TRBV6-5 to TRBJ2-1; no clear D gene. V lost 4 bases to trimming and J lost 8 bases, with 6 bases between them. The CDR3 spans 11 residues. Germline values: CDR1 MNHEY, CDR2 SVGAGI. CDR3 nucleotide sequence: TGTGCCAGCAGTTTCCTCGATGAGCAGTTCTTC. This encodes CASSFLDEQFF.

This clone was recorded many times. The rearrangement uses TRBV2 and TRBJ1-5, with a possible D match to TRBD1 (6 bases). The V gene lost 6 bases and the J gene lost 7 bases, with 19 bases spanning the gap. Germline assignment: CDR1 SNHLY and CDR2 FYNNEI. The CDR3 covers 15 residues. The CDR3 is CASSAAMGAGQPQHF. CDR3 DNA sequence: TGTGCCAGCAGCGCGGCGATGGGGGCAGGACAGCCCCAGCATTTT.

The chain uses TRBV4-1 and TRBJ1-2, with 10 bases that match TRBD1. CDR3 length: 16 residues. CDR1 and CDR2 from the germline V gene are MGHRA and YSYEKL. V lost 2 bases and J lost 8; bases outside the gene matches: 11. Here the CDR3 reads CASSQNEDRGRGGYTF. The CDR3 bases are TGCGCCAGCAGCCAAAATGAGGACAGGGGGAGAGGGGGCTACACCTTC.

This clone was seen a handful of times. This chain joins TRBV27 and TRBJ1-2, with 7 positions matching TRBD1. Trimming removed 4 bases from V and 5 bases from J; junction bases left unmatched: 4. The CDR3 runs to 13 residues. Germline V gene sequence: CDR1 MNHEY, CDR2 SMNVEV (reference sequence). The CDR3 nucleotides read TGTGCCAGCAGTTCCCCGACAGGGTATGGCTACACCTTC. It is translated as CASSSPTGYGYTF.

The V call is TRBV9, the J call TRBJ1-1; D is undetermined. V shed 4 bases and J shed 3 bases, with 10 bases lying between them. The CDR3 sequence is 13 residues long. Germline lookup yields CDR1 SGDLS and CDR2 YYNGEE. CDR3 loop: CASSMAGYTEAFF. CDR3 DNA: TGTGCCAGCAGCATGGCAGGATACACTGAAGCTTTCTTT.

The chain joins TRBV5-4 to TRBJ2-1, with a weak D call TRBD1 (5 bases). CDR1 is SGHNT and CDR2 is YYREEE in the germline V gene (reference sequence). The CDR3 length is 13 residues. With 0 bases removed from V and 6 bases from J, the gap between germline ends came to 7 bases. The CDR3 bases are TGTGCCAGCAGCTTGGGACAGCCCAATGAGCAGTTCTTC. Protein sequence: CASSLGQPNEQFF.

V gene TRBV4-1 combines with J gene TRBJ1-6, with 10 bases lining up with TRBD1. CDR1 MGHRA and CDR2 YSYEKL come from the germline V gene. V shed 4 bases, J shed 10 bases, and the junction held 4 bases outside the gene matches. This CDR3 region has 14 residues. The CDR3 reads CASSRGQGDSPLHF. DNA of the CDR3: TGCGCCAGCAGCCGCGGACAGGGGGACTCACCCCTCCACTTT.

The V and J genes are TRBV27 and TRBJ2-1; 8 bases map to TRBD1. The CDR3 is 15 amino acids. V trimming: 6 bases; J trimming: 2 bases; junction bases outside the gene matches: 6. Germline CDR1 and CDR2: MNHEY and SMNVEV (reference sequence). This CDR3 is CASSQDRGPYNEQFF. CDR3 in DNA: TGTGCCAGCAGCCAAGACAGGGGCCCCTACAATGAGCAGTTCTTC.

The J gene is TRBJ2-7, the V gene TRBV6-5; 7 positions match TRBD1. Trimming at V came to 5 bases and at J to 5 bases, leaving 9 bases not matched to a gene. The CDR3 is 14 amino acids. Germline CDR1 is MNHEY and CDR2 is SVGAGI. The CDR3 nucleotides read TGTGCCAGCAGTCCCCTACAGGGGATGCACGAGCAGTACTTC. It is translated as CASSPLQGMHEQYF.

This sequence joins TRBV20-1 and TRBJ2-5; D unresolved. The CDR3 is made up of 11 amino acids. The V end lost 3 bases, the J end lost 5 bases, and 7 bases lay between the germline ends. CDR1 and CDR2 (germline): DFQATT, SNEGSKA (reference sequence). CDR3 residues: CSASSRETQYF. In nucleotides, the CDR3 is TGCAGTGCTAGCTCTCGGGAGACCCAGTACTTC.

J is TRBJ2-1 and V is TRBV19; 8 bases map to TRBD1. After removal of 7 bases from V and 2 bases from J, the junction contained 7 bases not matched to a gene. CDR1 and CDR2 (germline): LNHDA, SQIVND (reference sequence). The CDR3 totals 15 residues. This CDR3 is CASTPRTGTYNEQFF. The CDR3 DNA is TGTGCCAGTACCCCACGGACAGGGACCTACAATGAGCAGTTCTTC.

This clone occurred a few times. The V call is TRBV7-3, the J call TRBJ1-1, with D possibly matching TRBD1 (5 bases). In germline, CDR1 is SGHTA, CDR2 FQGTGA. V was clipped by 5 bases and J by 7 bases, with 11 bases between them. The CDR3 loop spans 12 amino acids. CDR3 amino acids: CASSANRIEAFF. The DNA of the CDR3 is TGTGCCAGCAGCGCTAACAGGATTGAAGCTTTCTTT.

The V gene is TRBV19, the J gene TRBJ2-4; D is possibly TRBD2 (6 bases). CDR3 length: 13 residues. From germline, CDR1 is LNHDA and CDR2 SQIVND (reference sequence). The ends were cut back, 5 bases at V and 8 bases at J, with 13 bases in the middle. The CDR3 nucleotides read TGTGCCAGTAGTCTTGGACTACGGGACATTCAGTACTTC. Protein: CASSLGLRDIQYF.

The V call is TRBV9, the J call TRBJ2-2, with D hard to call. V lost 0 bases and J lost 4, with 10 bases in between. Germline CDR1 is SGDLS and CDR2 is YYNGEE. CDR3 length: 15 amino acids. CDR3 amino acids: CASSVAFTVTGELFF. Written as DNA, the CDR3 is TGTGCCAGCAGCGTAGCGTTTACAGTCACCGGGGAGCTGTTTTTT.

The chain links TRBV7-9 to TRBJ2-3; D is undetermined. Looked up from germline, CDR1 is SEHNR and CDR2 is FQNEAQ (reference sequence). Trimming shortened V by 1 base and J by 1 base, and 9 bases separated the two germline ends. This CDR3 has 15 residues. The CDR3 loop reads CASSLGSSRTDTQYF. The DNA for the CDR3 is TGTGCCAGCAGCTTAGGTAGCTCTCGCACAGATACGCAGTATTTT.

The CDR3 protein is CASSGLAGAGNEQFF. As DNA, the CDR3 is TGTGCCAGCAGTGGACTAGCGGGAGCGGGCAATGAGCAGTTCTTC. The V and J genes are TRBV2 and TRBJ2-1, with 12 bases lining up with TRBD2. Germline V CDR1 and CDR2: SNHLY, FYNNEI. This CDR3 has 15 amino acids. V lost 4 bases and J lost 6; bases outside the gene matches: 4.

V is TRBV2 and J is TRBJ1-1; unclear D gene. In germline, CDR1 is SNHLY, CDR2 FYNNEI. CDR3 length: 14 amino acids. Trimming pared 9 bases from V and 4 bases from J, leaving 18 bases between. The CDR3 DNA reads as TGTGCCAGTACCCTACTGAATTTAAGCACTGAAGCTTTCTTT. Translating it yields CASTLLNLSTEAFF.

The rearrangement uses TRBV6-2 or TRBV6-3 and TRBJ2-3; TRBD2 aligns across 8 bases. Germline V gives CDR1 MNHEY, CDR2 SVGEGT. This CDR3 contains 17 residues. Trimming took 2 bases from V and 2 from J; bases not matched to a gene: 9. The CDR3 loop is CASSYPPGGVNTDTQYF. DNA of the CDR3: TGTGCCAGCAGTTACCCCCCGGGGGGGGTCAACACAGATACGCAGTATTTT.

V gene TRBV9 combines with J gene TRBJ1-1; D is unclear. Between the trimmed V and J ends, which lost 1 base and 1 base, there was a span of 8 bases. The germline CDR1 and CDR2 sequences are SGDLS and YYNGEE. CDR3 length equals 14 residues. The CDR3 here is CASSVLGRNTEAFF. CDR3 DNA sequence: TGTGCCAGCAGCGTATTGGGCAGGAACACTGAAGCTTTCTTT.